The next 22 T cell receptor beta chains were all read from a single sample in a study of CD8 T cells in Susac syndrome. When the RNA was reverse transcribed, random hexamers were used with an input of 0.5 to 1 ug. TCRdb called the immunoSEQ multiplex PCR reads again in MiXCR, with one record for every CDR3 protein. The sample includes about 190,000 distinct CDR3 sequences, more than 85% of them seen just once. The source material was CD8+ T cells from PBMCs. All receptors come from a human donor with Susac syndrome.

This chain links TRBV29-1 with TRBJ1-2, with a weak D call TRBD1 (5 bases). V lost 5 bases, J lost 4 bases, and 14 bases lay in between. The CDR3 runs to 13 residues. CDR1 and CDR2 (germline): SQVTM, ANQGSEA. CDR3 nucleotides: TGCAGCGTTAGGTTGAGTGGGGGCTATGGCTACACCTTC. Amino acids: CSVRLSGGYGYTF.

The genes are TRBV19 and TRBJ2-1; D is perhaps TRBD1 or TRBD2 (5 bases each). Trimming took off 1 base at V and 5 bases at J, with 18 bases between the two ends. CDR3 size: 17 residues. Germline CDR1 LNHDA, CDR2 SQIVND (reference sequence). The CDR3 loop reads CASSIAPGRGPNNEQFF. CDR3 bases: TGTGCCAGTAGTATAGCCCCGGGTCGGGGACCCAACAATGAGCAGTTCTTC.

The rearrangement uses TRBV28 and TRBJ2-5; D remains ambiguous. Trimming removed 4 bases from V and 4 bases from J, with 19 bases in between. The CDR3 has 16 residues. CDR1 and CDR2 from the germline V gene are MDHEN and SYDVKM. CDR3 DNA sequence: TGTGCCAGCAGTTCCCCCCAGGAACCTTTAGCAGAGACCCAGTACTTC. Translating it yields CASSSPQEPLAETQYF.

V is TRBV19 and J is TRBJ2-3, with D perhaps matching TRBD1 (6 bases). Germline-derived CDR1 and CDR2 are LNHDA and SQIVND (reference sequence). With 6 bases removed from V and 0 bases from J, the gap between germline ends came to 16 bases. The CDR3 spans 16 residues. For the CDR3, the DNA is TGTGCCAGTAGCTCGAAAACAGGGTATAGCACAGATACGCAGTATTTT. Its translation: CASSSKTGYSTDTQYF. The full variable domain, in which reference TRBV19 and TRBJ2-3 provide the parts outside the CDR3, is DGGITQSPKYLFRKEGQNVTLSCEQNLNHDAMYWYRQDPGQGLRLIYYSQIVNDFQKGDIAEGYSVSREKKESFPLTVTSAQKNPTAFYLCASSSKTGYSTDTQYFGPGTRLTVL.

The rearrangement links TRBV5-6 to TRBJ1-1; 11 positions agree with TRBD1. The V gene end was trimmed by 4 bases and the J gene end by 5 bases; junction bases not matched to a gene: 7. There are 15 residues in the CDR3. Germline V CDR1 and CDR2: SGHDT, YYEEEE. The CDR3 DNA is TGTGCCAGCAGCCTGACCGGGACAGGGGGTACTGAAGCTTTCTTT. Its translation is CASSLTGTGGTEAFF. Supplemented by reference TRBV5-6 and TRBJ1-1, the full variable domain reads DAGVTQSPTHLIKTRGQQVTLRCSPKSGHDTVSWYQQALGQGPQFIFQYYEEEERQRGNFPDRFSGHQFPNYSSELNVNALLLGDSALYLCASSLTGTGGTEAFFGQGTRLTVV.

V usage is TRBV5-1 and J usage is TRBJ2-4; D possibly corresponds to TRBD2 (6 bases). The CDR3 sequence is 16 residues long. Per the germline V gene, CDR1 is SGHRS and CDR2 is YFSETQ. V was pared by 5 bases and J by 8 bases, with 23 bases between. The DNA of the CDR3 is TGCGCCAGCAGAAAAAACCCCGGGGGACGGGGAGACATTCAGTACTTC. Amino acids: CASRKNPGGRGDIQYF.

This CDR3 is CASSPLDRGQETQYF. The CDR3 DNA sequence: TGTGCCAGCAGTCCTCTCGACAGGGGTCAAGAGACCCAGTACTTC. The chain joins TRBV28 to TRBJ2-5; 8 bases are shared with TRBD1. The CDR3 runs 15 residues. Per germline, CDR1 MDHEN and CDR2 SYDVKM. The junction had 7 bases not matched to a gene; V was cut back by 5 bases and J by 2 bases.

The J gene is TRBJ1-1, the V gene TRBV20-1; no reliable D call. Germline CDR1 reads DFQATT; CDR2 reads SNEGSKA (reference sequence). Trimming shortened V by 0 bases and J by 1 base, and 9 bases separated the two germline ends. CDR3 length: 14 amino acids. CDR3: CSARDTARNTEAFF. The CDR3, as DNA: TGCAGTGCTAGAGATACGGCGAGGAACACTGAAGCTTTCTTT.

This chain uses TRBV20-1 with TRBJ1-2; D is ambiguous. V was trimmed by 3 bases and J by 8 bases, leaving 13 bases between them. CDR3 length equals 12 residues. From germline, CDR1 is DFQATT and CDR2 SNEGSKA (reference sequence). The CDR3 nucleotides read TGCAGTGCTAGGCAAAACATGGGAGGCTACACCTTC. It codes for CSARQNMGGYTF.

The rearrangement links TRBV19 to TRBJ2-1; tentatively, D is TRBD2 (5 bases). V shed 3 bases and J shed 2 bases, with 11 bases lying between them. The CDR3 is 15 residues long. Germline V gives CDR1 LNHDA, CDR2 SQIVND (reference sequence). The CDR3 is CASSIGLEPYNEQFF. The CDR3 DNA follows: TGTGCCAGTAGTATCGGACTTGAACCCTACAATGAGCAGTTCTTC. Using reference TRBV19 and TRBJ2-1 for the parts outside the CDR3, the full variable domain is DGGITQSPKYLFRKEGQNVTLSCEQNLNHDAMYWYRQDPGQGLRLIYYSQIVNDFQKGDIAEGYSVSREKKESFPLTVTSAQKNPTAFYLCASSIGLEPYNEQFFGPGTRLTVL.

This clonotype was seen once. The chain employs TRBV4-1 and TRBJ1-6, with a weak D call TRBD1 (6 bases). With 1 base removed from V and 7 bases from J, the gap between germline ends came to 14 bases. The CDR3 runs to 16 residues. Germline CDR1 reads MGHRA; CDR2 reads YSYEKL. CDR3 nucleotides: TGCGCCAGCAGCCAAGGGCAGGGGCTCAACAATTCACCCCTCCACTTT. It translates to CASSQGQGLNNSPLHF.

As DNA, the CDR3 is TGTGCCAGCAGTCTCCTATTCCAGGGGGGAGAGAACTACGAGCAGTACTTC. Amino acids: CASSLLFQGGENYEQYF. J is TRBJ2-7 and V is TRBV28, with TRBD1 as a possible D gene (7 bases). V was clipped by 5 bases and J by 3 bases, with 23 bases between them. Germline loops: CDR1 MDHEN, CDR2 SYDVKM. The CDR3 has 17 residues.

The rearrangement links TRBV5-8 to TRBJ1-1; 10 bases agree with TRBD1. The germline V gene encodes CDR1 SGHTS and CDR2 YDEGEE. The V and J ends lost 4 bases and 7 bases, in that order; junction bases with no gene match: 7. The CDR3 is 14 residues long. The CDR3 DNA reads TGTGCCAGCAGCCCGGACAGGGGGTTGGTTGAAGCTTTCTTT. The encoded protein is CASSPDRGLVEAFF.

The V and J genes are TRBV28 and TRBJ2-1; D is possibly TRBD1 (5 bases). The V end lost 8 bases, the J end lost 8 bases, and 19 bases lay between the germline ends. In germline, CDR1 is MDHEN, CDR2 SYDVKM. The CDR3 runs to 14 residues. The CDR3 region has the DNA TGTGCCAGCGGAGAGGCCAGGGTTGTCGATGAGCAGTTCTTC. Its translation: CASGEARVVDEQFF.

The J gene is TRBJ2-5, the V gene TRBV5-6; 14 nucleotides line up with TRBD2. The CDR3 has 17 amino acids. Germline CDR1 reads SGHDT; CDR2 reads YYEEEE. V gave up 2 bases and J gave up 4 bases; unmatched junction bases: 7. Here the CDR3 reads CASSFDSGTSGGETQYF. DNA of the CDR3: TGTGCCAGCAGCTTCGACTCCGGGACTAGCGGGGGAGAGACCCAGTACTTC.

The chain has TRBV6-1 and TRBJ2-2, with TRBD2 matching 11 bases. Germline V gene data show CDR1 as MNHNS and CDR2 as SASEGT. After removal of 6 bases from V and 0 bases from J, the junction contained 6 bases not matched to a gene. The CDR3 loop spans 17 amino acids. In DNA form, the CDR3 reads TGTGCCAGCAGAGCCGCGGGACTAGCGGCGAACACCGGGGAGCTGTTTTTT. This translates into CASRAAGLAANTGELFF.

This clonotype was seen once. The chain links TRBV12-3 or TRBV12-4 to TRBJ2-2, with D possibly matching TRBD1 (6 bases). V was trimmed by 3 bases and J by 7 bases, leaving 12 bases between them. The length of the CDR3 is 14 residues. The CDR3 here is CASSFSGAIGELFF. The CDR3 DNA reads TGTGCCAGCAGTTTTTCAGGGGCCATCGGGGAGCTGTTTTTT.

The gene calls are TRBV15 and TRBJ2-7, with 9 nucleotides matching TRBD1. The CDR3 sequence is 17 residues long. J lost 3 bases, V lost 0 bases, and 9 bases had no gene match. CDR1 and CDR2 (germline): LNHNV, YYDKDF (reference sequence). Here the CDR3 DNA reads TGTGCCACCAGCAGAGATAGGTCCCCGACAGGGGGCTACGAGCAGTACTTC. Amino acid sequence: CATSRDRSPTGGYEQYF.

The V call is TRBV6-5, the J call TRBJ1-4, with D unresolved. The germline V gene encodes CDR1 MNHEY and CDR2 SVGAGI. CDR3 length: 13 amino acids. V lost 2 bases, J lost 6 bases, and 7 bases lay in between. CDR3 in amino acids: CASSYMGDEKLFF. CDR3 in DNA: TGTGCCAGCAGTTACATGGGCGATGAAAAACTGTTTTTT.

This clonotype was found a few times. This sequence joins TRBV6-1 and TRBJ2-2; D might be TRBD1 (5 bases). The CDR3 loop spans 14 amino acids. V was shortened by 9 bases and J by 0 bases, with 11 bases between the two germline ends. Germline CDR1 MNHNS, CDR2 SASEGT. DNA for the CDR3: TGTGCCAGTTCATTGACAGCGAACACCGGGGAGCTGTTTTTT. Translated, it gives CASSLTANTGELFF.

The V and J genes are TRBV6-5 and TRBJ2-5; D remains unclear. The ends were cut back, 0 bases at V and 0 bases at J, with 14 bases in the middle. Germline loops: CDR1 MNHEY, CDR2 SVGAGI. The CDR3 sequence is 17 residues long. The CDR3 DNA is TGTGCCAGCAGTTACTCCCTCGGGCCGCTGTACCAAGAGACCCAGTACTTC. As protein: CASSYSLGPLYQETQYF.

The chain couples TRBV30 to TRBJ1-1; D unresolved. The CDR3 covers 11 residues. Germline CDR1 is GTSNPN and CDR2 is SVGIG (reference sequence). V was trimmed by 1 base and J by 3 bases, leaving 3 bases between them. The CDR3 region is CAWSEDTEAFF. For the CDR3, the DNA is TGTGCCTGGAGTGAAGACACTGAAGCTTTCTTT.